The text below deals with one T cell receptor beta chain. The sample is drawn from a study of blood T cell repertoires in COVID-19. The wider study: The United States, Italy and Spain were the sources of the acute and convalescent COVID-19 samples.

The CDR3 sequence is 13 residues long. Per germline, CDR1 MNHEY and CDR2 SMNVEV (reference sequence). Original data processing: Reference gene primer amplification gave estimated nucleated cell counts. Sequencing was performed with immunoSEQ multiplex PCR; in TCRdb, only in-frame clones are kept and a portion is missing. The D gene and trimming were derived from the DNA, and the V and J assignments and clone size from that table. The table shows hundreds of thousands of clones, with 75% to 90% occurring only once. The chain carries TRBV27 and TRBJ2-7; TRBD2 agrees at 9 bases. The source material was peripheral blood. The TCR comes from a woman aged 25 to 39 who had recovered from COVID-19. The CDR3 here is CVAGASGIHEQYF. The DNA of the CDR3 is TGTGTCGCCGGGGCTAGCGGGATACACGAGCAGTACTTC.